These 11 T cell receptor beta chains were all obtained from the same sample, sequenced in a study of PD-1 blockade in classical Hodgkin lymphoma. The method was immunoSEQ multiplex PCR; TCRdb's version includes in-frame clones alone and lacks a portion of them. Of around 20,000 clones listed, around 79% were seen once; the top ten hold 15% to 20%. Relapse was seen in all patients after autologous stem cell transplantation, and brentuximab vedotin exposure was variable. The sample in question was peripheral blood mononuclear cells (PBMCs), obtained before the second cycle of nivolumab. Every receptor here comes from a human donor with classical Hodgkin lymphoma.

This chain joins TRBV4-3 and TRBJ2-7; D unclear. V lost 0 bases, J lost 0 bases, and 12 bases lay in between. The CDR3 is 16 residues long. Germline-derived CDR1 and CDR2 are LGHNA and YSLEER. The chain's CDR3 is CASSQDLGASSYEQYF. DNA of the CDR3: TGCGCCAGCAGCCAAGATCTCGGCGCAAGCTCCTACGAGCAGTACTTC.

The CDR3 region has the DNA TGTGCCAGCAGCGTAGTGGGTAGCGACTACAATGAGCAGTTCTTC. Protein sequence: CASSVVGSDYNEQFF. The chain has TRBV9 and TRBJ2-1; D is possibly TRBD2 (5 bases). CDR1 and CDR2 (germline): SGDLS, YYNGEE. Between the trimmed V and J ends, which lost 0 bases and 3 bases, there was a span of 10 bases. The CDR3 is 15 amino acids. Using reference TRBV9 and TRBJ2-1 for the parts outside the CDR3, the full variable domain is DSGVTQTPKHLITATGQRVTLRCSPRSGDLSVYWYQQSLDQGLQFLIQYYNGEERAKGNILERFSAQQFPDLHSELNLSSLELGDSALYFCASSVVGSDYNEQFFGPGTRLTVL.

The chain recombines TRBV14 with TRBJ1-1; TRBD1 matches 8 bases. Germline V gene lookup returns CDR1 SGHDN and CDR2 FVKESK. V shed 0 bases and J 11 bases; nucleotides not matched to a gene: 5. The CDR3 totals 13 residues. The DNA of the CDR3 is TGTGCCAGCAGCCAAGACAGGGGGCGCTTGGCTTTCTTT. Encoded protein: CASSQDRGRLAFF.

The chain employs TRBV9 and TRBJ1-2; TRBD1 matches 9 bases. Losses at the gene ends were 3 bases for V and 7 bases for J; bases not matched to a gene: 16. CDR3 size: 17 residues. The germline CDR1 and CDR2 sequences are SGDLS and YYNGEE. The CDR3, as DNA: TGTGCCAGCAGCGAAGGGGCCAACCGGGACAGGGCGTTTGGCTACACCTTC. Translating gives CASSEGANRDRAFGYTF.

The chain combines TRBV15 with TRBJ1-3; TRBD1 matches 9 bases. CDR1 is LNHNV, CDR2 YYDKDF, per germline (reference sequence). The CDR3 sequence is 17 residues long. The V gene end was trimmed by 1 base and the J gene end by 0 bases; junction bases not matched to a gene: 4. The CDR3, as DNA: TGTGCCACCAGCAGAGGGACAGGGGAGATCTCTGGAAACACCATATATTTT. The encoded protein is CATSRGTGEISGNTIYF.

This chain connects TRBV10-3 to TRBJ1-1; no reliable D call. This CDR3 contains 15 residues. V dropped 6 bases and J dropped 1 base, with 15 bases sitting between them. From germline, CDR1 is ENHRY and CDR2 SYGVKD. This CDR3 is CAISSQRSQNTEAFF. As DNA, the CDR3 is TGTGCCATCAGCTCCCAGAGGTCGCAGAACACTGAAGCTTTCTTT.

The V gene is TRBV11-1, the J gene TRBJ2-1; 9 bases match TRBD2. The CDR3 consists of 19 residues. CDR1 is SGHAT and CDR2 is FQDESV in the germline V gene (reference sequence). V trimming: 2 bases; J trimming: 4 bases; junction bases outside the gene matches: 15. CDR3 nucleotide sequence: TGTGCCAGCAGCTTATTCGCGCGGGAGGGAGTCGGGGTATACAATGAGCAGTTCTTC. The encoded protein is CASSLFAREGVGVYNEQFF. Supplemented by reference TRBV11-1 and TRBJ2-1, the full variable domain reads EAEVAQSPRYKITEKSQAVAFWCDPISGHATLYWYRQILGQGPELLVQFQDESVVDDSQLPKDRFSAERLKGVDSTLKIQPAELGDSAMYLCASSLFAREGVGVYNEQFFGPGTRLTVL.

The rearrangement uses TRBV7-6 and TRBJ2-1; the D gene is possibly TRBD2 (6 bases). This CDR3 spans 16 amino acids. The V gene's germline CDR1 is SGHVS and CDR2 FNYEAQ. Trimming pared 5 bases from V and 0 bases from J, leaving 14 bases between. The CDR3 region is CASSPPGVSSYNEQFF. The CDR3 DNA follows: TGTGCCAGCAGCCCCCCGGGGGTCAGCTCCTACAATGAGCAGTTCTTC.

The genes are TRBV2 and TRBJ2-1; D uncertain. V was pared by 6 bases and J by 8 bases, with 14 bases between. The CDR3 length is 13 residues. The germline V gene has CDR1 SNHLY and CDR2 FYNNEI. CDR3 residues: CASRSLGAYEQFF. The CDR3 nucleotides are TGTGCCAGCAGGAGTTTAGGAGCGTATGAGCAGTTCTTC.

The chain carries TRBV5-5 and TRBJ2-7; 9 bases align to TRBD1. The germline V gene encodes CDR1 SGHKS and CDR2 YYEKEE (reference sequence). The CDR3 length is 15 residues. V gave up 3 bases and J gave up 2 bases; unmatched junction bases: 6. CDR3: CASSWTGTGTYEQYF. For the CDR3, the DNA is TGTGCCAGCAGCTGGACCGGGACAGGGACCTACGAGCAGTACTTC.

The chain carries TRBV12-2 and TRBJ2-2; the table's D gene call, TRBD1, was not cross checked with the DNA. TRBV12-2 is given as a pseudogene. The CDR3 contains 19 residues. CDR3 residues: CASRLDLIGHLSNTGELFF. The CDR3 nucleotides are TGTGCAAGTCGCTTAGATCTGATAGGACACCTAAGCAACACCGGGGAGCTGTTTTTT.